The 14 T cell receptor beta chains given below trace back to one sample, sequenced in a study of T-cell reconstitution after alpha-beta-depleted transplantation in children. Using unique molecular identifiers, the investigators prepared the TCRbeta library. TCRdb ran MiXCR on the PCR reads and lists one entry per CDR3 protein. The repertoire holds roughly 400,000 distinct CDR3 sequences, with 43% as singletons. Here the sequenced sample was PBMCs, taken before TCRalphabeta/CD19-depleted stem cell transplant. The receptor source for this set is a girl aged 2 to 9 with aplastic anemia, due to receive a stem cell transplant.

A note on this clonotype: The junction differs from germline at one of its ends, possibly a read error. The CDR3 DNA is TGTGCCAGCGGCCAACACCATGGGGCTAGCCCAGATACGCAGTATTTT. Encoded protein: CASGQHHGASPDTQYF. The chain combines TRBV4-2 with TRBJ2-3; D is possibly TRBD1 or TRBD2 (5 bases each). This CDR3 contains 16 residues. Germline V gene sequence: CDR1 LGHNA, CDR2 YNFKEQ.

Comment on this clonotype: The junction and the germline gene differ at one end; a read error may be behind it. V and J are TRBV5-7 and TRBJ2-7, with D possibly called TRBD1 or TRBD2 (5 bases each). TRBV5-7 is given ORF status, its function remaining uncertain. The CDR3 has 13 residues. As DNA, the CDR3 is TGTGCCAGCAGCCCCGGGGCATCCTGCGAGCAGTACTTC. This codes for CASSPGASCEQYF.

This clonotype was picked up many times. The chain is built from TRBV15 and TRBJ1-4; tentatively, D is TRBD1 (5 bases). V lost 4 bases and J lost 10, with 10 bases in between. This CDR3 comprises 12 residues. CDR1 is LNHNV and CDR2 is YYDKDF in the germline V gene (reference sequence). The CDR3 sequence: CATSIQGAKLFF. The CDR3 DNA reads TGTGCCACCAGCATCCAAGGGGCAAAACTGTTTTTT.

This chain connects TRBV20-1 to TRBJ1-3; D is unclear. This CDR3 comprises 13 residues. Trimming stripped 2 bases from V and 0 bases from J, with 5 bases between. Germline-derived CDR1 and CDR2 are DFQATT and SNEGSKA (reference sequence). CDR3 residues: CSARPSSGNTIYF. CDR3 DNA: TGCAGTGCTAGACCGAGCTCTGGAAACACCATATATTTT.

This clonotype was seen many times. Sequence at one end of the junction differs from germline and may be a read error. The chain couples TRBV2 to TRBJ2-7; D remains unclear. The CDR3 spans 12 residues. CDR1 is SNHLY, CDR2 FYNNEI, per germline. Here the CDR3 DNA reads TGTGCCGGCAGCTTCCCCGGCGCCGAGCAGTACTTC. This encodes CAGSFPGAEQYF.

In its sample, this clonotype was seen a few times. The rearrangement joins TRBV7-2 to TRBJ2-7; no clear D. Trimming left V 5 bases short and J 2 bases short, with 7 bases between. The CDR3 length is 12 residues. Germline V lookup: CDR1 SGHTA, CDR2 FQGNSA. CDR3 sequence reads: CASSGLAYEQYF. The CDR3 DNA sequence: TGTGCCAGCAGCGGGTTAGCCTACGAGCAGTACTTC.

The chain carries TRBV20-1 and TRBJ2-2, with D hard to call. The germline CDR1 and CDR2 sequences are DFQATT and SNEGSKA (reference sequence). The CDR3 sequence is 15 residues long. V lost 6 bases and J lost 0, with 14 bases in between. The CDR3 loop is CSARPTIANTGELFF. CDR3 nucleotides: TGCAGTGCCCGCCCTACGATCGCGAACACCGGGGAGCTGTTTTTT.

A single count supports this clonotype. The chain joins TRBV3-1 to TRBJ2-3, with TRBD2 identical over 9 bases. CDR1 and CDR2 (germline): LGHDT, YNNKEL (reference sequence). V was clipped by 4 bases and J by 2 bases; unmatched bases: 16. The CDR3 contains 19 residues. The CDR3: CASSPGGGGVPRYTDTQYF. The CDR3 DNA reads as TGTGCCAGCAGCCCTGGGGGCGGGGGGGTCCCCCGTTACACAGATACGCAGTATTTT.

This clonotype has just a few counts. The CDR3 reads CASSRDPGGALSNEQFF. CDR3 nucleotides: TGTGCCAGCTCAAGAGACCCCGGGGGCGCGTTAAGCAATGAGCAGTTCTTC. The rearrangement links TRBV18 to TRBJ2-1; either TRBD1 or TRBD2 may supply D (6 bases each). From germline, CDR1 is KGHSH and CDR2 LQKENI. Between the trimmed V and J ends, which lost 5 bases and 6 bases, there was a span of 23 bases. The CDR3 spans 17 residues. Combining the CDR3 with reference TRBV18 and TRBJ2-1 gives the whole variable domain NAGVMQNPRHLVRRRGQEARLRCSPMKGHSHVYWYRQLPEEGLKFMVYLQKENIIDESGMPKERFSAEFPKEGPSILRIQQVVRGDSAAYFCASSRDPGGALSNEQFFGPGTRLTVL.

V and J are TRBV5-8 and TRBJ2-6; D call uncertain. Per germline, CDR1 SGHTS and CDR2 YDEGEE. Trimming stripped 4 bases from V and 4 bases from J, with 12 bases between. This CDR3 has 15 amino acids. The CDR3 loop is CASSKYSPGANVLTF. DNA for the CDR3: TGTGCCAGCAGCAAGTACAGTCCCGGGGCCAACGTCCTGACTTTC.

This clonotype was detected only a few times. The chain carries TRBV18 and TRBJ2-3; D uncertain. CDR3 length: 12 amino acids. Trimming pared 5 bases from V and 4 bases from J, leaving 7 bases between. Germline values: CDR1 KGHSH, CDR2 LQKENI. The CDR3 DNA reads as TGTGCCAGCTCAAAGATCGCAGATACGCAGTATTTT. This translates into CASSKIADTQYF.

The chain has TRBV6-6 and TRBJ2-1, with D hard to call. CDR3 length equals 10 residues. Germline V lookup: CDR1 MNHNY, CDR2 SVGAGI (reference sequence). Trimming stripped 8 bases from V and 6 bases from J, with 5 bases between. The CDR3 DNA reads as TGTGCCAGCGCGGTCAATGAGCAGTTCTTC. The encoded protein is CASAVNEQFF.

This clonotype occurred a few times. V usage is TRBV20-1 and J usage is TRBJ1-2, with unresolved D. Deletions cut 7 bases from V and 4 bases from J, with 16 bases between. The CDR3 totals 13 residues. Germline CDR1 and CDR2: DFQATT and SNEGSKA (reference sequence). For the CDR3, the DNA is TGCAGTGTCACCGCCGGAACTTTCTATGGCTACACCTTC. It specifies CSVTAGTFYGYTF.

The chain carries TRBV5-1 and TRBJ2-7; D tentatively fits TRBD1 or TRBD2 (5 bases each). The CDR3 is 14 amino acids. CDR1 SGHRS and CDR2 YFSETQ come from the germline V gene. V was cut by 5 bases and J by 4 bases, with 16 bases left in between. The CDR3 DNA sequence: TGCGCCAGCAGAAAACCCGGGACGGCATACGAGCAGTACTTC. Amino acid sequence: CASRKPGTAYEQYF.